This passage covers 4 T cell receptor beta chains from one sample sequenced in a study of T cell responses to AZD1222 COVID-19 vaccine. Sequenced by immunoSEQ multiplex PCR; TCRdb stores in-frame clones only, minus some. The table lists some 140,000 clones, 85% to 95% of them singletons. The specimen comprised peripheral blood, sampled on day 0 of AZD1222 vaccination. The receptor source for this set is an adult in good health.

The rearrangement uses TRBV9 and TRBJ2-2; TRBD2 aligns across 9 bases. Germline V gene sequence: CDR1 SGDLS, CDR2 YYNGEE. The CDR3 runs to 15 residues. The V and J ends lost 0 bases and 7 bases, in that order; junction bases with no gene match: 4. CDR3 sequence (DNA): TGTGCCAGCAGCGTAGGTAGCGGGAGTGGCGGGGAGCTGTTTTTT. This gives the protein CASSVGSGSGGELFF.

This chain uses TRBV11-3 with TRBJ1-6; D remains unclear. CDR1 and CDR2 from the germline V gene are SGHNT and YENEEA. CDR3 size: 15 residues. V gave up 2 bases and J gave up 5 bases, with 10 bases separating them. CDR3 nucleotide sequence: TGTGCCAGCAGCTTATTCGGCGGGAATAATTCACCCCTCCACTTT. It specifies CASSLFGGNNSPLHF.

The chain links TRBV4-1 to TRBJ2-3; TRBD2 matches 7 bases. The V gene end was trimmed by 0 bases and the J gene end by 5 bases; junction bases not matched to a gene: 8. Germline lookup yields CDR1 MGHRA and CDR2 YSYEKL. CDR3 length: 16 residues. The CDR3 sequence is CASSQEWEGRGDTQYF. The CDR3 nucleotides read TGCGCCAGCAGCCAAGAGTGGGAGGGCCGCGGAGATACGCAGTATTTT.

J is TRBJ1-2 and V is TRBV5-6; the D is unclear. Trimming took off 1 base at V and 7 bases at J, with 17 bases between the two ends. The CDR3 consists of 15 residues. Germline lookup yields CDR1 SGHDT and CDR2 YYEEEE. The CDR3 DNA follows: TGTGCCAGCAGCTTGACCACCCAGTTAACCCCTGGCTACACCTTC. This gives the protein CASSLTTQLTPGYTF.